These T cell receptor beta chains were read from a single sample in a study of cytomegalovirus exposure and HLA in healthy donors. The data were produced by immunoSEQ multiplex PCR, yet TCRdb's version contains in-frame clones alone and is incomplete. The data show 100,000 or so clones, around four fifths seen once. The sample comprised PBMCs. The origin of the receptors is a man aged 30 to 45 in good health and CMV-seropositive. The CDR3 runs from the conserved cysteine through the conserved F or W. Each record gives: V gene, J gene, D gene, CDR3 protein. A D gene is named only where the DNA matches it firmly.

TRBV11-2	TRBJ2-1	TRBD1	CASSSHRDRGHNEQFF
TRBV27	TRBJ2-3	TRBD2	CASSPPRGAGEPDTQYF
TRBV30	TRBJ1-1	TRBD1	CAWRDRTSRTEAFF
TRBV10-3	TRBJ1-2	TRBD1	CAISAGGNNYGYTF
TRBV27	TRBJ1-1	.	CATREGGRTEAFF
TRBV5-6	TRBJ1-1	.	CASSLPFPTEAFF
TRBV27	TRBJ1-6	.	CASSLSGIDNSPLHF
TRBV7-9	TRBJ1-2	.	CASSSRDKHGYTF
TRBV25-1	TRBJ2-7	.	CASRPGVSYEQYF
TRBV30	TRBJ1-2	TRBD1	CAYSTGGYGYTF
TRBV14	TRBJ2-1	TRBD1	CASSGPRGTGYNEQFF
TRBV11-2	TRBJ2-3	TRBD1	CASSSGTGMTDTQYF
TRBV27	TRBJ2-1	TRBD2	CASGTSSYNEQFF
TRBV28	TRBJ1-2	TRBD1	CASSLWDRVGYTF
TRBV19	TRBJ2-7	TRBD1	CASAFQGQGTYEQYF
TRBV6-1	TRBJ2-1	.	CASTPEGAWGNEQFF
TRBV7-2	TRBJ1-4	.	CASSLSSNGGEKLFF
TRBV5-1	TRBJ2-7	.	CASSENSEQYF
TRBV2	TRBJ2-7	.	CASSERVAYEQYF
TRBV5-4	TRBJ2-3	.	CASSLAMGRGGTDTQYF
TRBV11-3	TRBJ2-7	.	CASSLGRGHRAYEQYF
TRBV7-2	TRBJ2-7	TRBD2	CASSFFGTSGTYEQYF
TRBV7-9	TRBJ2-7	TRBD2	CASSYKREYHEQYF
TRBV9	TRBJ2-5	.	CASSVGVAYRETQYF
TRBV7-9	TRBJ1-3	.	CSSSPSGGSGNTIYF
TRBV9	TRBJ1-1	.	CASSVAGYTEAFF
TRBV7-2	TRBJ2-7	.	CASGGNEQYF
TRBV7-2	TRBJ2-3	.	CASSSETRGADTQYF
TRBV27	TRBJ2-1	TRBD2	CASSRGLAATYNEQFF